One T cell receptor (beta chain) is described in this entry. Its cognate antigen has yet to be identified. No much larger clone is present one base from it, and per-base qualities are unavailable. Libraries were constructed by the immunoSEQ multiplex PCR assay. TCRdb carries this immuneACCESS record with in-frame sequences only. Its versions omit some clonotypes, under half of them owing to an unresolved V gene in the studies checked, with the rest unexplained. This sample has about 120,000 clones in its table, and approximately 90% of those were observed once. The top ten clonotypes cover about 2.5% of the sample. These data are taken from a study of control samples from healthy donors and cancer patients (dated by TCRdb to between 2020 and 2021). Trimming takes 1 base from V and 3 bases from J, and the germline ends sit 7 bases apart. The cysteine opens and the phenylalanine closes a CDR3 of 14 amino acids. This entry keeps only the CDR3 DNA: 42 bases, framed from base 1. CDR1 and CDR2, per the germline V gene (reference sequence), are LGHDT and YNNKEL.

The specimen sequenced was blood. The rearrangement joined TRBV3-1 (or the pseudogene TRBV3-2) to TRBJ1-5; no D gene is confidently identified. This receptor was obtained from a woman in her 70s in good health. At the DNA level, the sequence is TGTGCCAGCAGCCAAGGGTTGTTCAATCAGCCCCAGCATTTT. It translates as CASSQGLFNQPQHF.